Below, 23 T cell receptor beta chains from the same sample are listed, as sequenced in a study of post-analysis software for immune sequencing data. Study-wide points: Patients showed TRBV5-6, TRBV5-1 and TRBV20-1 among roughly 5 TRBV segments more frequent than in controls.

Which antigens these TCRs recognize remains unknown. TCR beta cDNA libraries included unique molecular identifiers. TCRdb passed the PCR reads through MiXCR, listing each CDR3 protein once. The data contain approximately 570,000 distinct CDR3 sequences, roughly 47% of them singletons. Sequenced material: blood. The receptors here all came from a girl aged 5-17 years with multiple sclerosis.

This clonotype was seen only a few times. The chain combines TRBV20-1 with TRBJ1-2, with D hard to call. Germline CDR1 reads DFQATT; CDR2 reads SNEGSKA (reference sequence). This CDR3 is 13 amino acids long. V was cut by 3 bases and J by 4 bases, with 12 bases left in between. This chain's CDR3 is CSASGPLGYGYTF. The CDR3 DNA reads TGCAGTGCTAGTGGGCCCCTAGGCTATGGCTACACCTTC.

This chain connects TRBV7-2 to TRBJ2-3; 7 bases agree with TRBD1. Germline assignment: CDR1 SGHTA and CDR2 FQGNSA. The CDR3 runs to 14 residues. V lost 5 bases to trimming and J lost 6 bases; unmatched junction nucleotides: 8. As DNA, the CDR3 is TGTGCCAGCAGCGCCGGGACAGTCACGGATACGCAGTATTTT. Its translation is CASSAGTVTDTQYF.

This clonotype has more than one count but fewer than ten. The V and J genes are TRBV5-1 and TRBJ2-5; 11 nucleotides line up with TRBD2. The germline V gene has CDR1 SGHRS and CDR2 YFSETQ. This CDR3 region has 17 residues. Unmatched junction bases numbered 8, after V lost 0 bases and J lost 4 bases. The CDR3 spells CASSLGILAGGSETQYF. The DNA for the CDR3 is TGCGCCAGCAGCTTGGGTATCCTAGCGGGAGGTTCAGAGACCCAGTACTTC.

The gene calls are TRBV9 and TRBJ2-1; 11 nucleotides match TRBD2. V shed 7 bases, J shed 6 bases, and the junction held 6 bases outside the gene matches. The germline gives CDR1 SGDLS, CDR2 YYNGEE. The CDR3 is 14 amino acids. CDR3 sequence reads: CASGIAGGFNEQFF. Here the CDR3 DNA reads TGTGCCAGCGGTATAGCGGGGGGGTTCAATGAGCAGTTCTTC.

V gene TRBV12-3 or TRBV12-4 combines with J gene TRBJ1-2; D unresolved. This CDR3 spans 13 amino acids. V lost 6 bases to trimming and J lost 4 bases, with 12 bases between them. Here the CDR3 DNA reads TGTGCCAGCAGCCCCGACCCCAGCTATGGCTACACCTTC. It encodes CASSPDPSYGYTF.

This chain links TRBV7-9 with TRBJ2-3; 10 positions agree with TRBD2. CDR1 SEHNR and CDR2 FQNEAQ come from the germline V gene (reference sequence). V gave up 1 base and J gave up 2 bases; unmatched junction bases: 6. The CDR3 is 17 amino acids. CDR3 in DNA: TGTGCCAGCAGCTTAGGCGTTGGGACTAGCGCCACAGATACGCAGTATTTT. Protein sequence: CASSLGVGTSATDTQYF.

The sample holds many counts of this clonotype. J is TRBJ2-1 and V is TRBV10-3; 8 bases are shared with TRBD2. With V trimmed by 3 bases and J by 5 bases, 6 bases remained unmatched. The CDR3 length is 15 residues. Germline assignment: CDR1 ENHRY and CDR2 SYGVKD. The CDR3 DNA is TGTGCCATCAGTGATTACGGGAGGGCCGACAATGAGCAGTTCTTC. This sequence encodes CAISDYGRADNEQFF.

About this clonotype itself: One end of the junction does not line up with germline, which may come from a read error. V gene TRBV10-3 combines with J gene TRBJ2-1, with 10 nucleotides matching TRBD2. Germline V lookup: CDR1 ENHRY, CDR2 SYGVKD. The CDR3 sequence is 14 residues long. The CDR3 region has the DNA TGTGCCGTCAGGGGTGGGACTAGCGACAATGAGCAGTTCTTC. Amino acid sequence: CAVRGGTSDNEQFF.

The table lists this clonotype with a few counts. The V gene is TRBV11-2, the J gene TRBJ2-4; 9 bases match TRBD1. This CDR3 region has 16 residues. CDR1 and CDR2 (germline): SGHAT, FQNNGV. J gave up 4 bases and V 4 bases, and 8 bases lay outside the gene matches. The CDR3 here is CASSWWGQGAKNIQYF. CDR3 coding DNA: TGTGCCAGCAGCTGGTGGGGACAGGGCGCGAAAAACATTCAGTACTTC.

The chain is built from TRBV6-6 and TRBJ2-5; 13 bases match TRBD2. The CDR3 is 14 residues long. The ends lost 10 bases at V and 2 bases at J; junction bases unmatched: 4. The germline CDR1 and CDR2 sequences are MNHNY and SVGAGI (reference sequence). In DNA, the CDR3 is TGTGCCATTGGACTAGCGGGAGAACAAGAGACCCAGTACTTC. Protein sequence: CAIGLAGEQETQYF.

This clonotype was detected only a few times. This rearrangement joins TRBV5-1 to TRBJ2-1; perhaps TRBD2 as D (7 bases). Looked up from germline, CDR1 is SGHRS and CDR2 is YFSETQ. V was cut by 4 bases and J by 7 bases, with 21 bases left in between. The CDR3 is 16 amino acids. The CDR3 DNA follows: TGCGCCAGCAGCCTGGTTGGGTGGGAGGGGGAGAATGAGCAGTTCTTC. Its protein product is CASSLVGWEGENEQFF.

This clonotype was counted only a few times. This chain connects TRBV6-6 to TRBJ2-7; D is unclear. Trimming removed 5 bases from V and 0 bases from J, with 8 bases in between. Germline V gene sequence: CDR1 MNHNY, CDR2 SVGAGI (reference sequence). This CDR3 has 13 amino acids. In DNA form, the CDR3 reads TGTGCCAGCAGTCAATCCCTCTCCTACGAGCAGTACTTC. Translating gives CASSQSLSYEQYF.

The genes are TRBV12-3 or TRBV12-4 and TRBJ2-6, with 7 bases matching TRBD1. V lost 4 bases, J lost 2 bases, and 5 bases stayed unmatched. There are 16 residues in the CDR3. In DNA, the CDR3 is TGTGCCAGCAGTTCTTACAGGGGAGCTGGGGCCAACGTCCTGACTTTC. This translates into CASSSYRGAGANVLTF.

As to this clonotype: At one boundary the junction diverges from the germline segment, which might be a read error. J is TRBJ2-1 and V is TRBV12-3 or TRBV12-4; D is perhaps TRBD2 (5 bases). This CDR3 spans 15 amino acids. The CDR3 spells CASGLEGSSYNEQFF. As DNA, the CDR3 is TGTGCCAGCGGTTTAGAGGGTTCCTCCTACAATGAGCAGTTCTTC.

The chain couples TRBV28 to TRBJ2-3; TRBD2 is a possible D gene (7 bases). From germline, CDR1 is MDHEN and CDR2 SYDVKM. Between the trimmed V and J ends, which lost 6 bases and 2 bases, there was a span of 12 bases. The CDR3 covers 14 residues. The CDR3 sequence is CASRPGGLTDTQYF. CDR3 DNA sequence: TGTGCCAGCAGGCCCGGGGGGCTCACAGATACGCAGTATTTT.

This chain connects TRBV12-3 or TRBV12-4 to TRBJ2-7, with TRBD1 identical over 9 bases. The CDR3 sequence is 14 residues long. Trimming cost V 6 bases and J 2 bases; bases outside gene matches: 5. The CDR3 nucleotides are TGTGCCAGCAGGGAGGGGACAGGGCCCTACGAGCAGTACTTC. It codes for CASREGTGPYEQYF.

The sample holds a few counts of this clonotype. The chain is built from TRBV7-2 and TRBJ2-4, with D perhaps TRBD1 or TRBD2 (5 bases each). The end of the DNA aligns better with TRBJ2-5, so the J call may be wrong. This CDR3 region has 14 residues. Germline-derived CDR1 and CDR2 are SGHTA and FQGNSA. This CDR3 reads CASSSTAGRRTQYF. CDR3 DNA sequence: TGTGCCAGCAGCTCTACGGCAGGGAGAAGGACCCAGTACTTC.

The chain combines TRBV9 with TRBJ2-7; a weak D match, TRBD1 (6 bases). The CDR3 covers 14 residues. V was trimmed by 4 bases and J by 2 bases, leaving 13 bases between them. Germline V lookup: CDR1 SGDLS, CDR2 YYNGEE. The DNA of the CDR3 is TGTGCCAGCAGCCCCAGGGGAAGTGCCTACGAGCAGTACTTC. This gives the protein CASSPRGSAYEQYF. The full variable domain, with the rest looked up from reference TRBV9 and TRBJ2-7, is DSGVTQTPKHLITATGQRVTLRCSPRSGDLSVYWYQQSLDQGLQFLIQYYNGEERAKGNILERFSAQQFPDLHSELNLSSLELGDSALYFCASSPRGSAYEQYFGPGTRLTVT.

In this sample, this clonotype turned up many times. The chain recombines TRBV5-1 with TRBJ2-7; D tentatively fits TRBD1 or TRBD2 (6 bases each). This CDR3 comprises 16 residues. CDR1 and CDR2 (germline): SGHRS, YFSETQ. CDR3 protein: CATSPGGGESSYEQYF. The CDR3 nucleotides are TGCGCTACCAGTCCCGGGGGCGGGGAGAGCTCCTACGAGCAGTACTTC.

The chain couples TRBV7-9 to TRBJ2-5, with D tentatively TRBD2 (5 bases). Germline-derived CDR1 and CDR2 are SEHNR and FQNEAQ (reference sequence). V lost 4 bases, J lost 2 bases, and 8 bases lay in between. The CDR3 length is 13 residues. CDR3 residues: CASSWEWQETQYF. CDR3 nucleotides: TGTGCCAGCAGCTGGGAGTGGCAAGAGACCCAGTACTTC. The variable domain in full, completed from reference TRBV7-9 and TRBJ2-5, reads DTGVSQNPRHKITKRGQNVTFRCDPISEHNRLYWYRQTLGQGPEFLTYFQNEAQLEKSRLLSDRFSAERPKGSFSTLEIQRTEQGDSAMYLCASSWEWQETQYFGPGTRLLVL.

V usage is TRBV11-3 and J usage is TRBJ2-1; possible D gene TRBD2, 5 bases. The CDR3 totals 16 residues. The germline V and J ends were trimmed by 4 bases and 3 bases, with 16 bases remaining between them. CDR1 is SGHNT and CDR2 is YENEEA in the germline V gene. CDR3 sequence: CASSYPEDSFYNEQFF. CDR3 DNA sequence: TGTGCCAGCAGCTACCCCGAGGACTCGTTCTACAATGAGCAGTTCTTC.

V is TRBV6-5 and J is TRBJ1-6; D is possibly TRBD1 (5 bases). Germline loops: CDR1 MNHEY, CDR2 SVGAGI. The CDR3 runs to 13 residues. The ends were cut back, 5 bases at V and 10 bases at J, with 12 bases in the middle. In DNA form, the CDR3 reads TGTGCCAGCAGTAACAGGTCGCGGTCACCCCTCCACTTT. Translating gives CASSNRSRSPLHF.

The chain joins TRBV11-2 to TRBJ1-4; maybe TRBD1 (5 bases). Germline V gene sequence: CDR1 SGHAT, CDR2 FQNNGV. V lost 4 bases, J lost 7 bases, and 10 bases lay in between. The CDR3 covers 13 residues. The CDR3 region is CASSSGRLEKLFF. The CDR3 coding sequence is TGTGCCAGCAGCTCGGGACGGCTTGAAAAACTGTTTTTT. Looking up the rest from reference TRBV11-2 and TRBJ1-4 gives the full variable domain: EAGVAQSPRYKIIEKRQSVAFWCNPISGHATLYWYQQILGQGPKLLIQFQNNGVVDDSQLPKDRFSAERLKGVDSTLKIQPAKLEDSAVYLCASSSGRLEKLFFGSGTQLSVL.